The rows below give T cell receptor beta chains drawn from one sample of a study of shared clonotypes between healthy human individuals. Clones were sequenced by immunoSEQ multiplex PCR, and TCRdb holds only the in-frame ones, with some missing. The repertoire has under 600,000 clones, roughly 98% of them found once; the top ten carry 0.3%. The material sequenced was naive CD8+ T cells sorted from blood. The receptors originated from a man aged 25-40 years in good health. Each CDR3 is given without its conserved first and last residue. Rows may omit the clone size; those that give it use once, few, many or a size class.

CDR3: ASTFGSGIGVYEQY
size: .
J: TRBJ2-7
V: TRBV5-1
length: 14

CDR3: ASSNSAKGTVGYT
size: once
J: TRBJ1-2
V: TRBV28
length: 13

CDR3: ASSRTENTGELF
size: .
J: TRBJ2-2
V: TRBV27
length: 12

CDR3: ASSLGRNEQF
size: .
J: TRBJ2-1
V: TRBV11-2
length: 10

CDR3: ASSRTSGSSYNEQF
size: once
J: TRBJ2-1
V: TRBV11-2
length: 14

CDR3: ATSTGEHQPQH
size: .
J: TRBJ1-5
V: TRBV15
length: 11

CDR3: ASSITDSHSGDEQY
size: .
J: TRBJ2-7
V: TRBV4-1
length: 14

CDR3: ASSEGRVTGYT
size: .
J: TRBJ1-2
V: TRBV6-1
length: 11

CDR3: ASSQWTGGIYEQY
size: .
J: TRBJ2-7
V: TRBV7-2
length: 13

CDR3: ASSPNLNYAEQY
size: .
J: TRBJ2-7
V: TRBV7-9
length: 12

CDR3: ASSHAGQGAGSGANVLT
size: .
J: TRBJ2-6
V: TRBV7-2
length: 17

CDR3: ASSPSTSGRYNEQF
size: .
J: TRBJ2-1
V: TRBV7-9
length: 14

CDR3: ASSRFTDTQY
size: once
J: TRBJ2-3
V: TRBV7-6
length: 10

CDR3: AWSFSGVYEQY
size: .
J: TRBJ2-7
V: TRBV30
length: 11

CDR3: ASSHLGTSGNEQF
size: .
J: TRBJ2-1
V: TRBV23-1
length: 13

CDR3: ASSDLFSGRSYEQY
size: once
J: TRBJ2-7
V: TRBV7-2
length: 14

CDR3: ASSPGVSRYNEQF
size: .
J: TRBJ2-1
V: TRBV28
length: 13

CDR3: AGSKVPPEAF
size: .
J: TRBJ1-1
V: TRBV7-9
length: 10

CDR3: ASSPIDGEAF
size: .
J: TRBJ1-1
V: TRBV7-7
length: 10